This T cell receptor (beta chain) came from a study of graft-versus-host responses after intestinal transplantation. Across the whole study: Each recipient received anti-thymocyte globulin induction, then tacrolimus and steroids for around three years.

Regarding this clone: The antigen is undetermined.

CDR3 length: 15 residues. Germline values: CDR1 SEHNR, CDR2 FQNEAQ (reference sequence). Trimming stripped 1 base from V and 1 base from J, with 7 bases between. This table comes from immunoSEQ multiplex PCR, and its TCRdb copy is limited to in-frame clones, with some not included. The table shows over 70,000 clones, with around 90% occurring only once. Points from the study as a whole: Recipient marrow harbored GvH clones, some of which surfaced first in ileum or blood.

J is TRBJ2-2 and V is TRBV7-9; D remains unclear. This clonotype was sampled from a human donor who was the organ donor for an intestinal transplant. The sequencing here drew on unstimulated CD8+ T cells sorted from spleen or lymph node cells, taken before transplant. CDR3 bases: TGTGCCAGCAGCTTAGTACTCCAGAACACCGGGGAGCTGTTTTTT. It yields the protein CASSLVLQNTGELFF.